Below, one T cell receptor beta chain is given with its context. Germline V lookup: CDR1 MDHEN, CDR2 SYDVKM. J lost 8 bases, V lost 5 bases, and 8 bases had no gene match. The CDR3 length is 15 residues. The record originates from a study of control samples from healthy donors and cancer patients. Generated by immunoSEQ multiplex PCR, the TCRdb table keeps only in-frame clones and is missing some. The data contain under 450,000 clones, more than 80% of them singletons. This TCR was sampled from a man aged 35 to 55 with head and neck cancer. The chain recombines TRBV28 with TRBJ1-4; 10 bases fit TRBD1. Sequenced: PBMCs. CDR3 protein: CASSPADRGIEKLFF. CDR3 nucleotide sequence: TGTGCCAGCAGTCCGGCGGACAGGGGGATAGAAAAACTGTTTTTT.